This T cell receptor beta chain was obtained from a study of blood T cell repertoires in COVID-19. This table comes from immunoSEQ multiplex PCR, and its TCRdb copy is limited to in-frame clones, with some not included. Of 150,000 to 170,000 clones listed, about 85% are singletons. Enrollment of patients from Seattle took place during active infection, with longitudinal follow-up. The V gene's germline CDR1 is KGHSH and CDR2 LQKENI. The CDR3 has 16 residues. Trimming removed 5 bases from V and 0 bases from J; junction bases left unmatched: 7. This TCR came from a man aged 55 to 70 with COVID-19, enrolled during active disease. The genes are TRBV18 and TRBJ1-3, with 7 nucleotides matching TRBD1. Sequences were obtained from peripheral blood. The chain's CDR3 is CASSIFGQDSGNTIYF. CDR3 DNA sequence: TGTGCCAGCTCAATATTCGGACAGGACTCTGGAAACACCATATATTTT.